This T cell receptor (beta chain) appears in the sequencing data of a study of graft-versus-host responses after intestinal transplantation. On the study more broadly: Transplants given to recipients were multivisceral, liver-intestinal, or isolated intestinal. Tacrolimus and steroids were given for about three years to all recipients after anti-thymocyte globulin induction.

TCRdb's table, derived via immunoSEQ multiplex PCR, lists solely in-frame clones and lacks some. The sample lists 15,000 or so clones, 90% to 95% seen once, with 0.6% to 0.85% in the top ten. Per the germline V gene, CDR1 is MNHEY and CDR2 is SVGAGI. CDR3 length: 13 residues. V was shortened by 0 bases and J by 5 bases, with 7 bases between the two germline ends. Study outcomes and limitations: GvH clones were found in recipient marrow; some appeared first in ileum or blood.

Note on this clone: No antigen is known for it.

The sequences come from PBMCs, collected 9 days after transplant. The sequence was collected from a human patient who received an intestinal transplant, so some T cells may come from the graft donor. This sequence joins TRBV6-5 and TRBJ1-2; D remains ambiguous. CDR3 in DNA: TGTGCCAGCAGTTACTCAACGGTTTATGGCTACACCTTC. Translation gives CASSYSTVYGYTF.